One and the same sample provided the 28 T cell receptor beta chains below, sequenced in a study of OX40 agonist ivuxolimab in advanced cancers. Sequencing was performed with immunoSEQ multiplex PCR; in TCRdb, only in-frame clones are kept and a portion is missing. The data contain about 58,000 clones, 91% of them singletons. Sample: CD4+ or CD8+ T cells sorted from blood, taken in a trial of the OX40 agonist ivuxolimab. These receptors all stem from an adult with an advanced solid tumor such as melanoma, head and neck, liver or kidney cancer.

V usage is TRBV19 and J usage is TRBJ2-7; D possibly corresponds to TRBD1 (6 bases). Germline CDR1 reads LNHDA; CDR2 reads SQIVND (reference sequence). The CDR3 spans 14 residues. V lost 1 base to trimming and J lost 3 bases, with 10 bases between them. Written as DNA, the CDR3 is TGTGCCAGTAGTATAGGTAAGGGGGACTACGAGCAGTACTTC. The encoded protein is CASSIGKGDYEQYF.

The chain carries TRBV2 and TRBJ1-2; D might be TRBD1 (5 bases). CDR3 size: 16 residues. CDR1 and CDR2 from the germline V gene are SNHLY and FYNNEI. With 2 bases removed from V and 5 bases from J, the gap between germline ends came to 18 bases. CDR3 sequence reads: CASSELTFRDVYGYTF. The DNA for the CDR3 is TGTGCCAGCAGTGAACTCACCTTTAGGGACGTTTATGGCTACACCTTC.

This clone appeared once. This rearrangement joins TRBV2 to TRBJ1-2; the D gene is possibly TRBD1 (6 bases). Between the trimmed V and J ends, which lost 4 bases and 6 bases, there was a span of 9 bases. This CDR3 is built from 12 residues. Germline V gene sequence: CDR1 SNHLY, CDR2 FYNNEI. The CDR3 DNA sequence: TGTGCCAGCAGTGGACAGGAGAATGGCTACACCTTC. Amino acid sequence: CASSGQENGYTF.

CDR3 sequence (DNA): TGTGCCAGCAGCCAAGGGTTTGGAGGGTCCGGGGAGCTGTTTTTT. Residues: CASSQGFGGSGELFF. V gene TRBV14 combines with J gene TRBJ2-2; D perhaps matches TRBD2 (6 bases). Germline loops: CDR1 SGHDN, CDR2 FVKESK. This CDR3 region has 15 residues. V was clipped by 1 base and J by 6 bases, with 12 bases between them. Full variable domain (outside the CDR3, taken from reference TRBV14 and TRBJ2-2): EAGVTQFPSHSVIEKGQTVTLRCDPISGHDNLYWYRRVMGKEIKFLLHFVKESKQDESGMPNNRFLAERTGGTYSTLKVQPAELEDSGVYFCASSQGFGGSGELFFGEGSRLTVL.

This sequence joins TRBV6-6 and TRBJ2-5; D gene unclear. This CDR3 has 14 amino acids. Germline CDR1 and CDR2: MNHNY and SVGAGI (reference sequence). The ends were cut back, 5 bases at V and 2 bases at J, with 12 bases in the middle. CDR3 in DNA: TGTGCCAGCAGTCTCACAAGAGAACAAGAGACCCAGTACTTC. Translated: CASSLTREQETQYF.

V gene TRBV30 combines with J gene TRBJ2-2, with 9 positions matching TRBD1. Germline V gene data show CDR1 as GTSNPN and CDR2 as SVGIG (reference sequence). The CDR3 covers 13 residues. The V segment lost 5 bases and the J segment 7 bases; nucleotides outside the gene matches: 5. The CDR3 nucleotides read TGTGCCTGGGCAGGACAGGGGATCGGGGAGCTGTTTTTT. Its translation is CAWAGQGIGELFF.

J is TRBJ2-7 and V is TRBV6-1, with 10 bases matching TRBD1. CDR3 length: 15 residues. With V trimmed by 1 base and J by 8 bases, 8 bases remained unmatched. The germline gives CDR1 MNHNS, CDR2 SASEGT. CDR3 coding DNA: TGTGCCAGCAGTGAAGGGACAGGGGGTAAACGTAAGCAGTACTTC. Encoded protein: CASSEGTGGKRKQYF.

The chain has TRBV18 and TRBJ2-7, with a possible D match to TRBD1 (5 bases). Trimming pared 2 bases from V and 5 bases from J, leaving 7 bases between. The CDR3 contains 12 residues. Germline V CDR1 and CDR2: KGHSH, LQKENI. CDR3 amino acids: CASSPGAHEQYF. CDR3 nucleotides: TGTGCCAGCTCACCAGGGGCCCACGAGCAGTACTTC.

The CDR3 DNA sequence: TGCGCCAGCAGCTTGCTGGACAGGGGCAATGAGCAGTTCTTC. It translates to CASSLLDRGNEQFF. The rearrangement links TRBV5-1 to TRBJ2-1, with 9 bases that match TRBD1. Germline CDR1 and CDR2: SGHRS and YFSETQ. This CDR3 comprises 14 residues. V lost 1 base, J lost 6 bases, and 2 bases stayed unmatched. Together with reference TRBV5-1 and TRBJ2-1, the CDR3 gives the full variable domain: KAGVTQTPRYLIKTRGQQVTLSCSPISGHRSVSWYQQTPGQGLQFLFEYFSETQRNKGNFPGRFSGRQFSNSRSEMNVSTLELGDSALYLCASSLLDRGNEQFFGPGTRLTVL.

The J gene is TRBJ1-5, the V gene TRBV28; the match to TRBD1 covers 7 bases. Germline assignment: CDR1 MDHEN and CDR2 SYDVKM. The CDR3 contains 13 residues. The J segment lost 3 bases and the V segment lost 6 bases, leaving 2 bases of the junction unmatched. This CDR3 reads CASRDRFNQPQHF. The CDR3, as DNA: TGTGCCAGCAGGGACAGGTTCAATCAGCCCCAGCATTTT.

The chain links TRBV6-4 to TRBJ2-6; the D gene is possibly TRBD1 (6 bases). V was cut by 6 bases and J by 4 bases, with 13 bases left in between. Germline lookup yields CDR1 MRHNA and CDR2 SNTAGT. This CDR3 region has 15 residues. CDR3 in DNA: TGTGCCAGCAGGCCACAGGGACCAGGGGCCAACGTCCTGACTTTC. Amino acids: CASRPQGPGANVLTF.

V is TRBV29-1 and J is TRBJ1-4; D is perhaps TRBD1 (5 bases). The ends were cut back, 3 bases at V and 9 bases at J, with 17 bases in the middle. Per germline, CDR1 SQVTM and CDR2 ANQGSEA. The CDR3 loop spans 14 amino acids. The CDR3 protein is CSVEIMRDCKKLFF. In DNA form, the CDR3 reads TGCAGCGTTGAGATTATGAGGGACTGCAAAAAACTGTTTTTT.

This chain joins TRBV27 and TRBJ1-5; the match to TRBD1 covers 7 bases. V was clipped by 6 bases and J by 7 bases; unmatched bases: 18. Germline V lookup: CDR1 MNHEY, CDR2 SMNVEV (reference sequence). The CDR3 has 17 amino acids. The chain's CDR3 is CASSRPRGEGYIQPQHF. In nucleotides, the CDR3 is TGTGCCAGCAGCCGGCCCAGGGGGGAAGGGTATATCCAGCCCCAGCATTTT.

V is TRBV12-5 and J is TRBJ1-1, with D uncertain. The CDR3 totals 13 residues. Trimming removed 2 bases at V and 4 bases at J, with 8 bases between. Germline V gene data show CDR1 as LGHNT and CDR2 as FRNRAP. Here the CDR3 reads CASGLSSFTEAFF. CDR3 in DNA: TGTGCTAGTGGTTTGTCCAGTTTCACTGAAGCTTTCTTT.

The chain has TRBV30 and TRBJ1-2; 9 bases are shared with TRBD1. Germline CDR1 and CDR2: GTSNPN and SVGIG (reference sequence). The CDR3 has 13 residues. J gave up 7 bases and V 4 bases, and 7 bases lay outside the gene matches. For the CDR3, the DNA is TGTGCCTGGACAAGGGGACAGGGAAGTGGCTACACCTTC. Its protein product is CAWTRGQGSGYTF.

The chain has TRBV14 and TRBJ1-1; D uncertain. The CDR3 length is 13 residues. V shed 2 bases and J shed 0 bases, with 4 bases lying between them. Germline values: CDR1 SGHDN, CDR2 FVKESK. CDR3 nucleotide sequence: TGTGCCAGCAGCCAACAGGTGAACACTGAAGCTTTCTTT. This sequence encodes CASSQQVNTEAFF.

The rearrangement links TRBV5-1 to TRBJ2-3; possibly TRBD2 for D (5 bases). The CDR3 runs 17 residues. V was trimmed by 1 base and J by 0 bases, leaving 15 bases between them. Germline assignment: CDR1 SGHRS and CDR2 YFSETQ. CDR3 protein: CASSLSSGGLSTDTQYF. Here the CDR3 DNA reads TGCGCCAGCAGCTTGAGTTCGGGCGGACTTAGCACAGATACGCAGTATTTT.

The J gene is TRBJ1-1, the V gene TRBV28; D is perhaps TRBD1 (6 bases). The CDR3 is 14 residues long. CDR1 MDHEN and CDR2 SYDVKM come from the germline V gene. The V and J ends lost 7 bases and 3 bases respectively, with 15 bases between them. The CDR3 region is CASTGPGGYTEAFF. The CDR3 DNA follows: TGTGCCAGCACCGGACCGGGGGGCTACACTGAAGCTTTCTTT.

The genes are TRBV7-6 and TRBJ2-7; D is unclear. The CDR3 runs 13 residues. From germline, CDR1 is SGHVS and CDR2 FNYEAQ. V dropped 5 bases and J dropped 6 bases, with 14 bases sitting between them. The CDR3 DNA sequence: TGTGCCAGCAGCCGACATCTGCCGGCCGAGCAGTACTTC. The encoded protein is CASSRHLPAEQYF.

This clone is a singleton in its sample. The chain has TRBV21-1 and TRBJ2-1; TRBD1, the D gene given by the table, was not confirmed from the DNA. TRBV21-1 is recorded as a pseudogene. This CDR3 is built from 15 residues. CDR3 in DNA: TGTGCCAGCAGGACCGACAGGGGGCCCTACAATGAGCAGTTCTTC. Protein sequence: CASRTDRGPYNEQFF.

The V call is TRBV7-8, the J call TRBJ2-3; 8 bases are shared with TRBD2. The trim removed 8 bases at V and 2 bases at J, leaving 12 bases unmatched. Germline V gene lookup returns CDR1 SGHVS and CDR2 FQNEAQ. This CDR3 is built from 16 residues. CDR3 sequence reads: CASSRATGGSTDTQYF. As DNA, the CDR3 is TGTGCCAGCTCGCGTGCAACGGGGGGGTCCACAGATACGCAGTATTTT.

The CDR3 coding sequence is TGTGCCAGCAGTTACTGGGGGACTAGCGGGAGTTACGAGCAGTACTTC. It encodes CASSYWGTSGSYEQYF. V gene TRBV6-5 combines with J gene TRBJ2-7, with 14 bases lining up with TRBD2. Germline V CDR1 and CDR2: MNHEY, SVGAGI. V shed 1 base, J shed 4 bases, and the junction held 3 bases outside the gene matches. CDR3 length: 16 residues.

The chain joins TRBV27 to TRBJ1-5; D is uncertain. There are 14 residues in the CDR3. V shed 0 bases and J shed 5 bases, with 8 bases lying between them. CDR1 and CDR2 from the germline V gene are MNHEY and SMNVEV (reference sequence). Here the CDR3 DNA reads TGTGCCAGCAGTTTATCCCCGGGAGATCAGCCCCAGCATTTT. This sequence encodes CASSLSPGDQPQHF.

This chain joins TRBV30 and TRBJ2-3; TRBD2 matches at 8 bases. Trimming removed 2 bases from V and 4 bases from J; junction bases left unmatched: 5. The CDR3 has 14 residues. Per the germline V gene, CDR1 is GTSNPN and CDR2 is SVGIG (reference sequence). The CDR3 DNA sequence: TGTGCCTGGAGTTGGGCGGGGGGTGCAGATACGCAGTATTTT. Translation gives CAWSWAGGADTQYF.

The genes are TRBV7-9 and TRBJ2-3; D perhaps matches TRBD2 (6 bases). The CDR3 contains 16 residues. The ends were cut back, 5 bases at V and 2 bases at J, with 17 bases in the middle. Germline CDR1 is SEHNR and CDR2 is FQNEAQ (reference sequence). DNA of the CDR3: TGTGCCAGCAGCCTAACCTCTAGCGTCCCCACAGATACGCAGTATTTT. This translates into CASSLTSSVPTDTQYF.

The chain combines TRBV20-1 with TRBJ2-4; D perhaps matches TRBD1 (5 bases). V was trimmed by 7 bases and J by 8 bases, leaving 12 bases between them. This CDR3 contains 11 residues. Germline CDR1 and CDR2: DFQATT and SNEGSKA (reference sequence). The CDR3: CSVGRVDIQYF. The CDR3 bases are TGCAGTGTCGGCAGGGTCGACATTCAGTACTTC.

V and J are TRBV5-1 and TRBJ2-1; 10 bases line up with TRBD2. The CDR3 sequence is 16 residues long. With 0 bases clipped from V and 9 bases from J, the junction kept 9 bases outside the gene matches. Germline assignment: CDR1 SGHRS and CDR2 YFSETQ. This chain's CDR3 is CASSLARLAGVSEQFF. CDR3 coding DNA: TGCGCCAGCAGCTTGGCCAGGCTAGCGGGAGTTAGTGAGCAGTTCTTC.

This sequence joins TRBV28 and TRBJ1-3; D call uncertain. V dropped 8 bases and J dropped 0 bases, with 5 bases sitting between them. Germline V gene lookup returns CDR1 MDHEN and CDR2 SYDVKM. The CDR3 extends over 12 amino acids. As DNA, the CDR3 is TGTGCCAGCCAGAGCTCTGGAAACACCATATATTTT. It translates to CASQSSGNTIYF.